This T cell receptor beta chain is from a study of CD8 T cells in Susac syndrome. Whole-study context: Patients with Susac syndrome were therapy-naive, on corticosteroids, or on intravenous immunoglobulin alone at the time that blood was drawn.

While CD8+ and CD4+ T cells were isolated negatively, TEMRA cells were enriched by FACS. Germline CDR1 reads WSHSY; CDR2 reads SAAADI. The CDR3 has 16 residues. Trimming took 6 bases from V and 4 from J; bases not matched to a gene: 14. RNA, at about 0.5 to 1 ug, was reverse transcribed with random hexamers. Amplification of TCR beta CDR3 across 54 Vbeta and 13 Jbeta was performed with immunoSEQ multiplex PCR. TCRdb ran MiXCR on the immunoSEQ multiplex PCR reads and lists one entry per CDR3 protein. Of 80,000 or so distinct CDR3 sequences in the sample, roughly 94% were seen once. The chain recombines TRBV10-2 with TRBJ2-5; 7 bases agree with TRBD1. The TCR was taken from a human donor with Susac syndrome. The sample taken for sequencing was CD8+ T cells from PBMCs. Here the CDR3 DNA reads TGCGCCAGCAGAGAATTGACAGGGCGTCTGGGAGAGACCCAGTACTTC. Protein product: CASRELTGRLGETQYF.